These 22 T cell receptor beta chains originate from one sample sequenced in a study of long-term antiretroviral therapy in people with HIV. Run at survey level, the immunoSEQ assay was version v3.0. TCRdb's copy holds only in-frame clones and misses some; the assay was immunoSEQ multiplex PCR. Of about 28,000 clones in the sample, approximately 85% are singletons; the top ten hold less than 5%. Sequenced here: unsorted PBMCs, sampled 0.8 years before starting antiretroviral therapy. Receptor source: a young man with HIV.

This clone was observed once. The chain recombines TRBV27 with TRBJ2-5, with a weak D call TRBD1 (6 bases). The V gene's germline CDR1 is MNHEY and CDR2 SMNVEV (reference sequence). The germline V and J ends were trimmed by 5 bases and 4 bases, with 20 bases remaining between them. CDR3 size: 16 residues. Here the CDR3 reads CASSPGWGRVSETQYF. The CDR3, as DNA: TGTGCCAGCAGTCCCGGCTGGGGGCGGGTGTCAGAGACCCAGTACTTC.

V and J are TRBV7-9 and TRBJ2-5; either TRBD1 or TRBD2 may supply D (5 bases each). The CDR3 has 12 residues. The germline CDR1 and CDR2 sequences are SEHNR and FQNEAQ (reference sequence). V shed 8 bases and J shed 5 bases, with 12 bases lying between them. The CDR3 region has the DNA TGTGCCAGCGGGACCCGAGGGGAGACCCAGTACTTC. It codes for CASGTRGETQYF.

The chain combines TRBV10-3 with TRBJ1-4, with unresolved D. The CDR3 has 16 amino acids. CDR1 is ENHRY and CDR2 is SYGVKD in the germline V gene. Deletions cut 4 bases from V and 3 bases from J, with 15 bases between. The CDR3 DNA follows: TGTGCCATCAGTGTAACGTGGGCGGATCCTAATGAAAAACTGTTTTTT. It specifies CAISVTWADPNEKLFF.

J is TRBJ2-6 and V is TRBV2; a possible D gene is TRBD2 (5 bases). The V and J ends lost 5 bases and 0 bases respectively, with 11 bases between them. The CDR3 totals 16 residues. Germline values: CDR1 SNHLY, CDR2 FYNNEI. CDR3 bases: TGTGCCAGCAGTAAGGACGGAGGCTCTGGGGCCAACGTCCTGACTTTC. Translated: CASSKDGGSGANVLTF. Using reference TRBV2 and TRBJ2-6 for the parts outside the CDR3, the full variable domain is EPEVTQTPSHQVTQMGQEVILRCVPISNHLYFYWYRQILGQKVEFLVSFYNNEISEKSEIFDDQFSVERPDGSNFTLKIRSTKLEDSAMYFCASSKDGGSGANVLTFGAGSRLTVL.

The CDR3 loop is CASSLVALAGVKDTQYF. In DNA form, the CDR3 reads TGTGCCAGCAGCTTAGTCGCTCTAGCGGGAGTCAAGGATACGCAGTATTTT. The chain carries TRBV7-2 and TRBJ2-3, with 10 bases identical to TRBD2. With 1 base clipped from V and 6 bases from J, the junction kept 10 bases outside the gene matches. CDR1 SGHTA and CDR2 FQGNSA come from the germline V gene. The CDR3 runs to 17 residues. The whole variable domain, remainder taken from reference TRBV7-2 and TRBJ2-3, is GAGVSQSPSNKVTEKGKDVELRCDPISGHTALYWYRQSLGQGLEFLIYFQGNSAPDKSGLPSDRFSAERTGGSVSTLTIQRTQQEDSAVYLCASSLVALAGVKDTQYFGPGTRLTVL.

The V gene is TRBV19, the J gene TRBJ1-1; D unclear. The germline V gene has CDR1 LNHDA and CDR2 SQIVND (reference sequence). This CDR3 spans 11 amino acids. The V gene lost 6 bases and the J gene lost 3 bases, with 5 bases spanning the gap. The CDR3 sequence: CASRGYTEAFF. For the CDR3, the DNA is TGTGCCAGTAGGGGTTACACTGAAGCTTTCTTT. Drawing the rest from reference TRBV19 and TRBJ1-1, the complete variable domain is DGGITQSPKYLFRKEGQNVTLSCEQNLNHDAMYWYRQDPGQGLRLIYYSQIVNDFQKGDIAEGYSVSREKKESFPLTVTSAQKNPTAFYLCASRGYTEAFFGQGTRLTVV.

The J gene is TRBJ2-2, the V gene TRBV5-6; 9 bases align to TRBD2. The CDR3 is 17 residues long. V was clipped by 0 bases and J by 6 bases; unmatched bases: 9. From germline, CDR1 is SGHDT and CDR2 YYEEEE. The CDR3 nucleotides read TGTGCCAGCAGCTTGGGGATAGCGGGAGTTGGGGCCGGGGAGCTGTTTTTT. Its protein is CASSLGIAGVGAGELFF. Full variable domain (outside the CDR3, taken from reference TRBV5-6 and TRBJ2-2): DAGVTQSPTHLIKTRGQQVTLRCSPKSGHDTVSWYQQALGQGPQFIFQYYEEEERQRGNFPDRFSGHQFPNYSSELNVNALLLGDSALYLCASSLGIAGVGAGELFFGEGSRLTVL.

The chain is built from TRBV11-2 and TRBJ2-7, with a weak D call TRBD2 (6 bases). Germline V gene data show CDR1 as SGHAT and CDR2 as FQNNGV. There are 13 residues in the CDR3. The V end lost 5 bases, the J end lost 6 bases, and 14 bases lay between the germline ends. CDR3: CASSPTGVGEQYF. The CDR3 DNA is TGTGCCAGCAGCCCCACGGGGGTGGGCGAGCAGTACTTC.

The CDR3 region has the DNA TGTGCCAGCAGCGTTAGGCGGGAAGAGACCCAGTACTTC. Its protein product is CASSVRREETQYF. This chain links TRBV5-6 with TRBJ2-5; the D gene is possibly TRBD2 (5 bases). Per the germline V gene, CDR1 is SGHDT and CDR2 is YYEEEE. With 4 bases removed from V and 3 bases from J, the gap between germline ends came to 10 bases. The CDR3 is 13 amino acids.

The rearrangement uses TRBV7-3 and TRBJ2-3, with TRBD2 matching over 9 bases. The V gene end was trimmed by 4 bases and the J gene end by 1 base; junction bases not matched to a gene: 12. Germline loops: CDR1 SGHTA, CDR2 FQGTGA. This CDR3 spans 18 amino acids. CDR3 DNA: TGTGCCAGCAGCTCGGGTATTAGCGGGAGACCCGGCACAGATACGCAGTATTTT. Protein: CASSSGISGRPGTDTQYF.

V and J are TRBV6-1 and TRBJ1-5, with D possibly TRBD1 on 5 matching bases. CDR1 is MNHNS and CDR2 is SASEGT in the germline V gene. Trimming cost V 2 bases and J 11 bases, with 10 bases left between them. The CDR3 runs 12 residues. The CDR3 protein is CASSESTRAQHF. The DNA for the CDR3 is TGTGCCAGCAGTGAATCAACCAGGGCCCAGCATTTT.

The rearrangement joins TRBV2 to TRBJ2-5; D is ambiguous. CDR1 SNHLY and CDR2 FYNNEI come from the germline V gene. Trimming stripped 2 bases from V and 7 bases from J, with 5 bases between. This CDR3 region has 11 residues. The CDR3: CASSERGTQYF. The CDR3 DNA sequence: TGTGCCAGCAGTGAAAGAGGGACCCAGTACTTC.

The chain uses TRBV7-2 and TRBJ1-2, with D perhaps matching TRBD1 (6 bases). Germline V gene data show CDR1 as SGHTA and CDR2 as FQGNSA. CDR3 length equals 13 residues. Trimming removed 4 bases at V and 1 base at J, with 7 bases between. CDR3 DNA: TGTGCCAGCAGCTCAGGGGTTAACTATGGCTACACCTTC. Amino acid sequence: CASSSGVNYGYTF.

This sequence joins TRBV6-6 and TRBJ2-7; D not resolved. V lost 5 bases to trimming and J lost 0 bases, with 8 bases between them. The CDR3 extends over 13 amino acids. The germline V gene encodes CDR1 MNHNY and CDR2 SVGAGI (reference sequence). The CDR3 DNA follows: TGTGCCAGCAGTGGACGCCCCTCCTACGAGCAGTACTTC. Amino acids: CASSGRPSYEQYF.

The chain has TRBV15 and TRBJ2-1; tentative D call: TRBD2 (5 bases). Germline lookup yields CDR1 LNHNV and CDR2 YYDKDF (reference sequence). CDR3 length equals 15 residues. The V end was cut by 1 base, the J end by 5 bases, with 12 bases between. The CDR3 region has the DNA TGTGCCACCAGCAGAGGGGATAGCGTACACAATGAGCAGTTCTTC. It encodes CATSRGDSVHNEQFF.

The chain has TRBV7-8 and TRBJ1-2; possibly TRBD1 for D (5 bases). V lost 0 bases to trimming and J lost 3 bases, with 8 bases between them. CDR3 length: 14 amino acids. Germline V lookup: CDR1 SGHVS, CDR2 FQNEAQ. CDR3 protein: CASSLAPTDYGYTF. The CDR3 coding sequence is TGTGCCAGCAGCTTAGCGCCGACAGACTATGGCTACACCTTC.

This clone was detected a few times. The V and J genes are TRBV6-5 and TRBJ2-7; possibly TRBD2 for D (5 bases). The CDR3 length is 13 residues. CDR1 is MNHEY, CDR2 SVGAGI, per germline. V was shortened by 8 bases and J by 7 bases, with 18 bases between the two germline ends. The CDR3 is CASHRASSGEQYF. The CDR3 nucleotides read TGTGCCAGCCACCGGGCCTCCTCGGGGGAGCAGTACTTC.

The genes are TRBV5-1 and TRBJ2-1, with 7 nucleotides matching TRBD2. CDR1 and CDR2 (germline): SGHRS, YFSETQ. The CDR3 extends over 14 amino acids. The trim removed 1 base at V and 5 bases at J, leaving 3 bases unmatched. The DNA for the CDR3 is TGCGCCAGCAGCTTGAAGCGGGGTAACAATGAGCAGTTCTTC. The encoded protein is CASSLKRGNNEQFF.

This clone was recorded a few times. The chain has TRBV19 and TRBJ1-2, with 9 bases that match TRBD1. J was trimmed by 2 bases and V by 7 bases; bases with no gene match: 8. Germline loops: CDR1 LNHDA, CDR2 SQIVND (reference sequence). The CDR3 has 15 amino acids. The CDR3 sequence is CASKETGGANYGYTF. In DNA, the CDR3 is TGTGCCAGTAAAGAGACAGGGGGGGCAAACTATGGCTACACCTTC.

The chain links TRBV7-2 to TRBJ1-6; the D is unclear. Germline V CDR1 and CDR2: SGHTA, FQGNSA. V was shortened by 1 base and J by 3 bases, with 13 bases between the two germline ends. The CDR3 has 17 residues. The CDR3 nucleotides read TGTGCCAGCAGCTTAGTCGGGTCGCTCGGCTATAATTCACCCCTCCACTTT. It translates to CASSLVGSLGYNSPLHF. The entire variable domain, with the rest obtained from reference TRBV7-2 and TRBJ1-6, is as follows: GAGVSQSPSNKVTEKGKDVELRCDPISGHTALYWYRQSLGQGLEFLIYFQGNSAPDKSGLPSDRFSAERTGGSVSTLTIQRTQQEDSAVYLCASSLVGSLGYNSPLHFGNGTRLTVT.

The rearrangement links TRBV7-9 to TRBJ1-1; D call uncertain. The CDR3 sequence is 13 residues long. The V and J ends lost 5 bases and 6 bases respectively, with 13 bases between them. Per germline, CDR1 SEHNR and CDR2 FQNEAQ (reference sequence). In DNA, the CDR3 is TGTGCCAGCAGCCCGACGGTGGTGGCTGAAGCTTTCTTT. Translation: CASSPTVVAEAFF.

The rearrangement uses TRBV5-6 and TRBJ2-2, with D possibly being TRBD1 (5 bases). V lost 0 bases to trimming and J lost 1 base, with 10 bases between them. CDR1 is SGHDT and CDR2 is YYEEEE in the germline V gene. The CDR3 is 16 residues long. In nucleotides, the CDR3 is TGTGCCAGCAGCTTGGTAGCAGGGCGGAACACCGGGGAGCTGTTTTTT. The encoded protein is CASSLVAGRNTGELFF.